One and the same sample provided the 23 T cell receptor beta chains below, sequenced in a study of T-cell reconstitution after alpha-beta-depleted transplantation in children. Researchers prepared the TCRbeta library using unique molecular identifiers, the study reports. In TCRdb, the PCR reads were re-called with MiXCR into one record per CDR3 protein. The top ten hold around 13% of the sample, which has about 160,000 distinct CDR3 sequences, roughly 11% seen once. The sequencing here drew on PBMCs, taken before TCRalphabeta/CD19-depleted stem cell transplant. All receptors come from a boy aged 2-15 years with acute myeloid leukemia, due to receive a stem cell transplant.

This clonotype was counted many times. The chain carries TRBV5-1 and TRBJ2-3, with D unclear. The CDR3 runs to 14 residues. The germline V gene encodes CDR1 SGHRS and CDR2 YFSETQ. Trimming took off 0 bases at V and 2 bases at J, with 7 bases between the two ends. The CDR3: CASSLAEYTDTQYF. The CDR3 DNA follows: TGCGCCAGCAGCTTGGCCGAGTACACAGATACGCAGTATTTT.

This clonotype was observed at least ten times. The junction departs from germline at one end; a sequencing error may be responsible. The chain joins TRBV6-2 or TRBV6-3 to TRBJ2-5; D perhaps matches TRBD2 (5 bases). Germline V CDR1 and CDR2: MNHEY, SVGEGT. This CDR3 region has 14 residues. The DNA of the CDR3 is TGTGCCAGCATTTACGAGGGAGCAGAAGAGACCCAGTACTTC. It specifies CASIYEGAEETQYF.

This clonotype was recorded at least ten times. This chain uses TRBV20-1 with TRBJ2-3; D is possibly TRBD2 (5 bases). Germline assignment: CDR1 DFQATT and CDR2 SNEGSKA (reference sequence). CDR3 length equals 12 residues. Trimming removed 0 bases from V and 8 bases from J, with 9 bases in between. The CDR3 here is CSAREGSSTQYF. DNA for the CDR3: TGCAGTGCTAGAGAAGGGAGTAGTACGCAGTATTTT.

This clonotype was recorded many times. V and J are TRBV3-1 and TRBJ1-1; D possibly corresponds to TRBD1 (5 bases). Per the germline V gene, CDR1 is LGHDT and CDR2 is YNNKEL (reference sequence). This CDR3 is built from 14 residues. Deletions cut 4 bases from V and 0 bases from J, with 9 bases between. The CDR3 here is CASSLQDMNTEAFF. CDR3 DNA: TGTGCCAGCAGCCTACAGGATATGAACACTGAAGCTTTCTTT.

In this sample, this clonotype turned up many times. This rearrangement joins TRBV4-1 to TRBJ1-3; unclear D gene. The germline V gene encodes CDR1 MGHRA and CDR2 YSYEKL. Trimming took 4 bases from V and 4 from J, leaving 11 bases between them. CDR3 length: 14 amino acids. The chain's CDR3 is CASSRTDGGNTIYF. The CDR3 DNA follows: TGCGCCAGCAGCCGAACCGACGGGGGAAACACCATATATTTT.

This clonotype was seen repeatedly, ten times or more. The J gene is TRBJ2-1, the V gene TRBV7-6; D may be TRBD1 or TRBD2 (6 bases each). Germline CDR1 and CDR2: SGHVS and FNYEAQ. The CDR3 contains 16 residues. The ends were cut back, 3 bases at V and 7 bases at J, with 19 bases in the middle. This chain's CDR3 is CASSFLADPTGNEQFF. CDR3 in DNA: TGTGCCAGCAGCTTCTTAGCGGACCCTACAGGGAATGAGCAGTTCTTC.

In the case of this clonotype: A read error is possible here, since a much larger clone lies one base away. The rearrangement joins TRBV10-3 to TRBJ2-5, with D hard to call. Germline V lookup: CDR1 ENHRY, CDR2 SYGVKD. The CDR3 contains 13 residues. The CDR3 DNA is TGTGCCATCAGTGATTCAGGCCAAGAGACCCTGTACTTC. This translates into CAISDSGQETLYF.

This clonotype was seen at least ten times. The CDR3 sequence is CASSPSGGNYNEQFF. The CDR3 DNA follows: TGCGCCAGCAGCCCTAGCGGGGGGAACTACAATGAGCAGTTCTTC. J is TRBJ2-1 and V is TRBV5-1; TRBD2 matches at 11 bases. V lost 4 bases and J lost 3; bases outside the gene matches: 3. CDR3 length: 15 residues. In germline, CDR1 is SGHRS, CDR2 YFSETQ.

This clonotype has ten or more counts. The chain links TRBV5-5 to TRBJ2-5; D call uncertain. The CDR3 length is 14 residues. CDR1 is SGHKS, CDR2 YYEKEE, per germline (reference sequence). Trimming took 0 bases from V and 0 from J, leaving 6 bases between them. The chain's CDR3 is CASSLVVYQETQYF. The CDR3 DNA reads as TGTGCCAGCAGCTTGGTCGTATACCAAGAGACCCAGTACTTC.

The chain has TRBV6-1 and TRBJ2-1; D is unresolved. This CDR3 has 13 amino acids. Germline V lookup: CDR1 MNHNS, CDR2 SASEGT. V gave up 3 bases and J gave up 1 base, with 4 bases separating them. CDR3 amino acids: CASSDPSYNEQFF. The DNA of the CDR3 is TGTGCCAGCAGTGATCCTTCCTACAATGAGCAGTTCTTC.

This clonotype was detected ten times or more. The chain joins TRBV27 to TRBJ2-7; 11 bases match TRBD1. V shed 2 bases, J shed 8 bases, and the junction held 11 bases outside the gene matches. There are 16 residues in the CDR3. Germline-derived CDR1 and CDR2 are MNHEY and SMNVEV (reference sequence). For the CDR3, the DNA is TGTGCCAGCAGTTTAGGACAGGGGGCTTCATTTGTCAAGCAGTACTTC. Its protein is CASSLGQGASFVKQYF.

This clonotype appeared many times. The rearrangement uses TRBV7-6 and TRBJ2-2; 10 bases are shared with TRBD1. The V gene's germline CDR1 is SGHVS and CDR2 FNYEAQ. The CDR3 spans 17 residues. The V segment lost 5 bases and the J segment 7 bases; nucleotides outside the gene matches: 13. In nucleotides, the CDR3 is TGTGCCAGCAGCCCCGTGCCCGGGACAGGGGCCGACGGGGAGCTGTTTTTT. As protein: CASSPVPGTGADGELFF.

The table lists this clonotype with many counts. The chain links TRBV5-5 to TRBJ1-4, with D maybe TRBD1 (5 bases). Between the trimmed V and J ends, which lost 4 bases and 6 bases, there was a span of 13 bases. The CDR3 covers 14 residues. Germline-derived CDR1 and CDR2 are SGHKS and YYEKEE (reference sequence). CDR3 residues: CASSPREGDEKLFF. The CDR3 bases are TGTGCCAGCAGCCCCCGTGAAGGGGATGAAAAACTGTTTTTT. The full variable domain, its missing parts supplied by reference TRBV5-5 and TRBJ1-4, is DAGVTQSPTHLIKTRGQQVTLRCSPISGHKSVSWYQQVLGQGPQFIFQYYEKEERGRGNFPDRFSARQFPNYSSELNVNALLLGDSALYLCASSPREGDEKLFFGSGTQLSVL.

This clonotype was seen a few times. This chain links TRBV3-1 with TRBJ1-1, with no clear D. The CDR3 has 13 residues. Per germline, CDR1 LGHDT and CDR2 YNNKEL (reference sequence). V dropped 4 bases and J dropped 4 bases, with 10 bases sitting between them. CDR3 in amino acids: CASSPEGRTEAFF. The DNA of the CDR3 is TGTGCCAGCAGCCCTGAAGGGCGCACTGAAGCTTTCTTT.

With regard to this clonotype: A single base separates this from a much larger clone, so it may be a read error. The rearrangement uses TRBV29-1 and TRBJ2-2; D is tentatively TRBD1 or TRBD2 (6 bases each). Germline values: CDR1 SQVTM, CDR2 ANQGSEA. The CDR3 is 14 amino acids. The CDR3 bases are TGCAGCGTTGGGGGCAGGGGTAACACCGGGGGGCTGTTTTTT. This encodes CSVGGRGNTGGLFF.

The chain combines TRBV20-1 with TRBJ2-1, with TRBD1 as a possible D gene (6 bases). V lost 0 bases, J lost 7 bases, and 19 bases lay in between. Per the germline V gene, CDR1 is DFQATT and CDR2 is SNEGSKA (reference sequence). The CDR3 covers 16 residues. CDR3 region: CSARDGGRDLGNEQFF. In nucleotides, the CDR3 is TGCAGTGCTAGAGATGGGGGCAGGGACCTGGGAAATGAGCAGTTCTTC.

This chain links TRBV6-2 or TRBV6-3 with TRBJ2-1; maybe TRBD2 (6 bases). The ends were cut back, 7 bases at V and 0 bases at J, with 16 bases in the middle. Germline V CDR1 and CDR2: MNHEY, SVGEGT. The CDR3 covers 16 residues. CDR3 sequence: CASTPLALSSYNEQFF. CDR3 DNA sequence: TGTGCCAGCACCCCCCTAGCGCTTAGCTCCTACAATGAGCAGTTCTTC.

This clonotype has at least ten counts. The J gene is TRBJ2-5, the V gene TRBV27; D uncertain. Trimming removed 5 bases at V and 5 bases at J, with 9 bases between. This CDR3 has 12 amino acids. Germline V CDR1 and CDR2: MNHEY, SMNVEV (reference sequence). The CDR3 DNA reads as TGTGCCAGCAGTATTATCGGGGAGACCCAGTACTTC. It codes for CASSIIGETQYF.

The chain links TRBV19 to TRBJ1-2, with 9 bases that match TRBD1. J lost 7 bases, V lost 4 bases, and 16 bases had no gene match. Germline-derived CDR1 and CDR2 are LNHDA and SQIVND (reference sequence). CDR3 length equals 17 residues. CDR3 coding DNA: TGTGCCAGTAGTAATTGGGGACAGGGCCGTCATATTGCTGGCTACACCTTC. Translated: CASSNWGQGRHIAGYTF.

This clonotype was detected ten times or more. V and J are TRBV20-1 and TRBJ2-3; maybe TRBD1 (5 bases). V was pared by 6 bases and J by 7 bases, with 20 bases between. This CDR3 spans 14 amino acids. Germline-derived CDR1 and CDR2 are DFQATT and SNEGSKA (reference sequence). CDR3 amino acids: CSADTRLRPNTQYF. The CDR3 DNA follows: TGCAGTGCGGACACTCGGCTCCGACCTAATACGCAGTATTTT.

This clonotype was detected only a few times. The chain carries TRBV24-1 and TRBJ2-1; 10 nucleotides agree with TRBD2. The CDR3 is 13 amino acids. Germline CDR1 and CDR2: KGHDR and SFDVKD. With 12 bases clipped from V and 5 bases from J, the junction kept 6 bases outside the gene matches. This CDR3 reads CAAGTSAHNEQFF. DNA of the CDR3: TGTGCCGCCGGGACTAGCGCCCACAATGAGCAGTTCTTC.

This clonotype was counted at least ten times. The gene calls are TRBV20-1 and TRBJ2-7; possibly TRBD2 for D (5 bases). Per germline, CDR1 DFQATT and CDR2 SNEGSKA (reference sequence). Trimming took off 6 bases at V and 4 bases at J, with 16 bases between the two ends. The CDR3 is made up of 13 amino acids. The CDR3 DNA reads as TGCAGTGCCAAACTAGTTAGGGAGTACGAGCAGTACTTC. Protein product: CSAKLVREYEQYF.

This clonotype was detected many times. In DNA, the CDR3 is TGTGCCAGCAGGGACAGCGAACGCTACAATGAGCAGTTCTTC. Its translation is CASRDSERYNEQFF. V is TRBV6-1 and J is TRBJ2-1; tentatively, D is TRBD1 (6 bases). The CDR3 consists of 14 residues. Between the trimmed V and J ends, which lost 6 bases and 3 bases, there was a span of 12 bases. The germline V gene encodes CDR1 MNHNS and CDR2 SASEGT.